This entry lists 6 T cell receptor beta chains sequenced from one sample in a study of T cell repertoires in cytomegalovirus infection. These receptors' antigens are unknown. Using its own MiXCR run on the reads, TCRdb lists one record per CDR3 protein. The repertoire holds about 700,000 distinct CDR3 sequences, with roughly 33% as singletons. The starting material was cultured PBMCs, obtained from culture after CMV antigen stimulation. The source of these receptors is a human donor in good health (CMV status not recorded). Some clones in this sample may be carry-over from other donors' samples.

The rearrangement uses TRBV15 and TRBJ1-5; TRBD1 aligns across 7 bases. This CDR3 spans 15 amino acids. V shed 6 bases, J shed 3 bases, and the junction held 8 bases outside the gene matches. The germline gives CDR1 LNHNV, CDR2 YYDKDF (reference sequence). CDR3 sequence reads: CATRPGTALNQPQHF. DNA for the CDR3: TGTGCCACCAGACCCGGGACAGCCCTCAATCAGCCCCAGCATTTT.

The chain is built from TRBV20-1 and TRBJ2-3; 12 positions match TRBD2. Germline V CDR1 and CDR2: DFQATT, SNEGSKA (reference sequence). CDR3 length: 15 residues. The V gene end was trimmed by 4 bases and the J gene end by 4 bases; junction bases not matched to a gene: 6. CDR3 bases: TGCAGTGCTACTAGCGGGAGGGCCTATGCAGATACGCAGTATTTT. This encodes CSATSGRAYADTQYF.

In this sample, this clonotype turned up a few times. The CDR3, as DNA: TGTGCCAGCGGCTGGTTTAGACAGGCCTTTTATGGCTACACCTTC. Amino acid sequence: CASGWFRQAFYGYTF. The chain joins TRBV12-3 or TRBV12-4 to TRBJ1-2, with D possibly matching TRBD1 (6 bases). Trimming left V 8 bases short and J 5 bases short, with 21 bases between. The CDR3 is 15 amino acids.

This clonotype was found a few times. The chain links TRBV6-5 to TRBJ1-4; 7 nucleotides line up with TRBD1. V was clipped by 4 bases and J by 5 bases; unmatched bases: 10. The V gene's germline CDR1 is MNHEY and CDR2 SVGAGI. The CDR3 contains 16 residues. The CDR3 sequence: CASSSRPGQLNEKLFF. DNA of the CDR3: TGTGCCAGCAGTTCCCGTCCGGGACAGCTAAATGAAAAACTGTTTTTT.

This clonotype was counted once. The chain employs TRBV5-4 and TRBJ2-7; TRBD1 aligns across 7 bases. Germline values: CDR1 SGHNT, CDR2 YYREEE (reference sequence). This CDR3 has 16 residues. Trimming cost V 0 bases and J 2 bases; bases outside gene matches: 8. The CDR3: CASSLVWGQRAYEQYF. The CDR3 bases are TGTGCCAGCAGCTTGGTGTGGGGACAGAGGGCCTACGAGCAGTACTTC.

The chain uses TRBV20-1 and TRBJ2-1; TRBD2 matches at 10 bases. The germline V gene has CDR1 DFQATT and CDR2 SNEGSKA (reference sequence). Trimming cost V 6 bases and J 4 bases; bases outside gene matches: 6. This CDR3 region has 14 residues. Written as DNA, the CDR3 is TGCAGTGCCCCCGGGACTAGCGTATACAATGAGCAGTTCTTC. Protein sequence: CSAPGTSVYNEQFF.